These 13 T cell receptor beta chains were all obtained from the same sample, sequenced in a study of blood T cells in healthy people across ages. Combining a sample-barcoded 5' primer with a J-beta primer mix, a second PCR ran for roughly 7 to 12 cycles. TCRdb re-analysed the 5' RACE reads in MiXCR, keeping a single row per CDR3 protein. The data contain around 940,000 distinct CDR3 sequences, roughly half of them singletons. Source material: blood. These receptors all stem from a woman aged 60-75 years in good health.

The CDR3 DNA reads as TGTGCCACCAGCGTTGTGCGGTTTAGCTCCTACAATGAGCAGTTCTTC. It yields the protein CATSVVRFSSYNEQFF. The V gene is TRBV15, the J gene TRBJ2-1, with D hard to call. Trimming left V 5 bases short and J 0 bases short, with 14 bases between. The length of the CDR3 is 16 residues. CDR1 is LNHNV and CDR2 is YYDKDF in the germline V gene (reference sequence).

The sample holds one count of this clonotype. The chain uses TRBV11-2 and TRBJ2-3, with TRBD2 identical over 12 bases. CDR3 size: 16 residues. Germline lookup yields CDR1 SGHAT and CDR2 FQNNGV. J was trimmed by 6 bases and V by 8 bases; bases with no gene match: 12. CDR3 amino acids: CASGSRLAGENDTQYF. The CDR3 DNA reads TGTGCCAGCGGCTCGCGACTAGCGGGAGAAAATGATACGCAGTATTTT.

V usage is TRBV7-2 and J usage is TRBJ2-5; TRBD1 agrees at 9 bases. The germline V gene encodes CDR1 SGHTA and CDR2 FQGNSA. The CDR3 length is 13 residues. V lost 6 bases, J lost 5 bases, and 4 bases stayed unmatched. The CDR3 sequence is CASRRDRGETQYF. In DNA, the CDR3 is TGTGCCAGCAGGAGAGACAGGGGGGAGACCCAGTACTTC.

The V call is TRBV12-3 or TRBV12-4, the J call TRBJ1-2, with 8 bases identical to TRBD1. This CDR3 is 15 amino acids long. V lost 2 bases to trimming and J lost 7 bases; unmatched junction nucleotides: 9. The DNA of the CDR3 is TGTGCCAGCAGTTTATCCCCCCAGGGGGCGAGTGGCTACACCTTC. Its protein product is CASSLSPQGASGYTF.

There are a few counts of this clonotype. For the CDR3, the DNA is TGTGCCAGCAGCGGGGGACTAGCGGGATCTTACGAGCAGTACTTC. Translating gives CASSGGLAGSYEQYF. The chain is built from TRBV7-2 and TRBJ2-7, with 13 bases matching TRBD2. V shed 5 bases, J shed 4 bases, and the junction held 5 bases outside the gene matches. The CDR3 has 15 residues. Germline CDR1 is SGHTA and CDR2 is FQGNSA.

The chain links TRBV6-1 to TRBJ1-2; 9 bases are shared with TRBD1. The germline V gene has CDR1 MNHNS and CDR2 SASEGT. Losses at the gene ends were 6 bases for V and 4 bases for J; bases not matched to a gene: 15. The length of the CDR3 is 17 residues. The CDR3 nucleotides are TGTGCCAGCAGCGCGGTGACAGGGGGACGGGGAATCTATGGCTACACCTTC. As protein: CASSAVTGGRGIYGYTF.

This clonotype was observed a few times. Written as DNA, the CDR3 is TGTGCCAGCAGCAACCGGGACAAATCCTACGAGCAGTACTTC. It specifies CASSNRDKSYEQYF. The genes are TRBV21-1 and TRBJ2-7; the table's TRBD1 call for D was not verified on the DNA. TRBV21-1 is termed a pseudogene. The CDR3 length is 14 residues.

The J gene is TRBJ2-1, the V gene TRBV20-1; D is possibly TRBD2 (6 bases). Germline V gene lookup returns CDR1 DFQATT and CDR2 SNEGSKA (reference sequence). The CDR3 is 14 amino acids. V was cut by 6 bases and J by 2 bases, with 14 bases left in between. The CDR3 reads CSALRLGPYNEQFF. CDR3 nucleotide sequence: TGCAGTGCCCTGAGACTAGGGCCCTACAATGAGCAGTTCTTC.

The V call is TRBV4-3, the J call TRBJ2-1; no reliable D call. With the DNA end fitting TRBJ2-7 better, the J assignment may be wrong. The CDR3 sequence is 14 residues long. CDR1 is LGHNA and CDR2 is YSLEER in the germline V gene. CDR3 sequence: CASSQFNGAYEQYF. CDR3 DNA sequence: TGCGCCAGCAGCCAGTTCAACGGAGCTTACGAGCAGTACTTC.

CDR3 bases: TGTGCCAGCAATTCTCTAGCGGGAGGTACCGGGGAGCTGTTTTTT. Translation gives CASNSLAGGTGELFF. The V gene is TRBV28, the J gene TRBJ2-2; 11 nucleotides align to TRBD2. Germline trimming cut 7 bases from V and 5 bases from J; bases unmatched to any gene: 6. Germline V lookup: CDR1 MDHEN, CDR2 SYDVKM. The CDR3 has 15 residues.

This clonotype showed up just a few times. The chain recombines TRBV12-3 or TRBV12-4 with TRBJ1-3; D might be TRBD1 (5 bases). Trimming took off 5 bases at V and 4 bases at J, with 15 bases between the two ends. The CDR3 is 15 amino acids. As DNA, the CDR3 is TGTGCCAGCAGTCCCCCAGGGCGAGTGGGAAACACCATATATTTT. This encodes CASSPPGRVGNTIYF.

V usage is TRBV20-1 and J usage is TRBJ2-7; D is undetermined. The end of the DNA aligns better with TRBJ2-5, so the J call may be wrong. This CDR3 spans 14 amino acids. CDR1 and CDR2 (germline): DFQATT, SNEGSKA (reference sequence). The CDR3 reads CSAFPPPGRETQYF. CDR3 DNA: TGCAGTGCTTTCCCTCCCCCTGGCCGGGAGACCCAGTACTTC.

V usage is TRBV29-1 and J usage is TRBJ2-7; 9 positions match TRBD1. V was clipped by 7 bases and J by 7 bases; unmatched bases: 11. The germline gives CDR1 SQVTM, CDR2 ANQGSEA. CDR3 length: 13 amino acids. CDR3 nucleotide sequence: TGCAGCGCGGCCCCTACAGGGGGCAATGAGCAGTACTTC. This gives the protein CSAAPTGGNEQYF.